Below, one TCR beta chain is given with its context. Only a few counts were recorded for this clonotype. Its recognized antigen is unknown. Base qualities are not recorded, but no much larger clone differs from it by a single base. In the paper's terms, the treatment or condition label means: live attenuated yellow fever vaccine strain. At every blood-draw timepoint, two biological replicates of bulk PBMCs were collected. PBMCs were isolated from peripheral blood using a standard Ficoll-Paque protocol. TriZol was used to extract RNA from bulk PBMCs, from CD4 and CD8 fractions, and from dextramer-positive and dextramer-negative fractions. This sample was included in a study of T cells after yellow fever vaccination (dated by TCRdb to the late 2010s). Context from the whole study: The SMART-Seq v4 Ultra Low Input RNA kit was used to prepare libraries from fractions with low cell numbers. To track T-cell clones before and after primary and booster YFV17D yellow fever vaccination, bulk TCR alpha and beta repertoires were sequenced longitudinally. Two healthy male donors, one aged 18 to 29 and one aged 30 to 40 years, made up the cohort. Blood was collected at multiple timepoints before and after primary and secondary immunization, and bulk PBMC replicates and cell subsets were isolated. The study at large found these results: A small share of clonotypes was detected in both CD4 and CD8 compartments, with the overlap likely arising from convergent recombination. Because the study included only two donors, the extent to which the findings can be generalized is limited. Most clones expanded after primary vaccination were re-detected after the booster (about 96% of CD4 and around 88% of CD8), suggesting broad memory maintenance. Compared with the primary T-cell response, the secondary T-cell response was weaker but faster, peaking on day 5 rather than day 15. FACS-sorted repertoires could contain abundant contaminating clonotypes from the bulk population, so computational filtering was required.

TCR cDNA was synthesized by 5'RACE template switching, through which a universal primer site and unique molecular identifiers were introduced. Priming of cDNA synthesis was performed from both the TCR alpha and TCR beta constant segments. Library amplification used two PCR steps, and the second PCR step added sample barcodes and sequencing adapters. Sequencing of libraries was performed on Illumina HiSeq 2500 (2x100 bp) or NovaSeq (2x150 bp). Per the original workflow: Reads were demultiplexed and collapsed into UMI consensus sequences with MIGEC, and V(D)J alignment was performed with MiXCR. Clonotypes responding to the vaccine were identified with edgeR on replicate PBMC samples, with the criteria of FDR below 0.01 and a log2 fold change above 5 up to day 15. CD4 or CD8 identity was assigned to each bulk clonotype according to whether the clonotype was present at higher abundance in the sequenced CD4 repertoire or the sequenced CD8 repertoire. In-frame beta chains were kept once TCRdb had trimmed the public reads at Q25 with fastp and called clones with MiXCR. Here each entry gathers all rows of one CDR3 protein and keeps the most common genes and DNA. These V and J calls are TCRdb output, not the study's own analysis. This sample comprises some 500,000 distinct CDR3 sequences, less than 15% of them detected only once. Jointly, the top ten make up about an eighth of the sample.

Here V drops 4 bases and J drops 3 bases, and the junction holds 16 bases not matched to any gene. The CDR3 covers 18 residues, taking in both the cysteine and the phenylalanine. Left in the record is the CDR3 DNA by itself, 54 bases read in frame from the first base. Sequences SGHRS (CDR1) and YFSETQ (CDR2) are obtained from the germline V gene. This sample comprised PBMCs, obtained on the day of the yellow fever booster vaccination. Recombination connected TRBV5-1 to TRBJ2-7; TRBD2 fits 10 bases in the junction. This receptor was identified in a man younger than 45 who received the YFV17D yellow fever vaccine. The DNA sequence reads TGCGCCAGCAGCGGGGAGACTAGCGGGTCAACTATCCGCTACGAGCAGTACTTC. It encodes CASSGETSGSTIRYEQYF.